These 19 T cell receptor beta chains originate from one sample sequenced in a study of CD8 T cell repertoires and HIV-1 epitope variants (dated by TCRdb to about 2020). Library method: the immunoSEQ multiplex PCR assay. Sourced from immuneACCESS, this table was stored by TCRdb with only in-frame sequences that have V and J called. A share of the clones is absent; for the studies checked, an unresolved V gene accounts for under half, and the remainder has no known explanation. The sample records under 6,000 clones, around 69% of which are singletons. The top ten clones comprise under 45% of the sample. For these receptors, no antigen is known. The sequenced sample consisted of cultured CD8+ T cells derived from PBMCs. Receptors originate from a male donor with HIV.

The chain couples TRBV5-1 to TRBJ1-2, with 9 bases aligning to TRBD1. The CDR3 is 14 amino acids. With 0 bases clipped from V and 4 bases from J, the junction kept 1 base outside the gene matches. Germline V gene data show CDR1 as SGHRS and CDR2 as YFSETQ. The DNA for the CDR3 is TGCGCCAGCAGCTTGGGGACAGGGGCCTATGGCTACACCTTC. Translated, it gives CASSLGTGAYGYTF.

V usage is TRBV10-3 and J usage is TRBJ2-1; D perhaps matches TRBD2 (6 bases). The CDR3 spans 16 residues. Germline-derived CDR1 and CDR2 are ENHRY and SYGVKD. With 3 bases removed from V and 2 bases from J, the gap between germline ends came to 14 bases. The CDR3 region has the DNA TGTGCCATCAGTGAAATTCGGGAGCCTCCCTACAATGAGCAGTTCTTC. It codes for CAISEIREPPYNEQFF.

The CDR3 here is CASSVGALYEQYF. CDR3 nucleotide sequence: TGTGCCAGTAGTGTGGGAGCTCTCTACGAGCAGTACTTC. The V and J genes are TRBV19 and TRBJ2-7, with D possibly matching TRBD2 (5 bases). Germline V gene sequence: CDR1 LNHDA, CDR2 SQIVND (reference sequence). Deletions cut 5 bases from V and 3 bases from J, with 11 bases between. This CDR3 spans 13 amino acids.

The CDR3 is CASSTGTGAYEQYF. CDR3 DNA: TGTGCCAGCAGCACCGGGACAGGGGCCTACGAGCAGTACTTC. The rearrangement uses TRBV11-1 and TRBJ2-7; TRBD1 aligns across 10 bases. Germline V gene sequence: CDR1 SGHAT, CDR2 FQDESV (reference sequence). The CDR3 is made up of 14 amino acids. Trimming at V came to 5 bases and at J to 2 bases, leaving 3 bases not matched to a gene.

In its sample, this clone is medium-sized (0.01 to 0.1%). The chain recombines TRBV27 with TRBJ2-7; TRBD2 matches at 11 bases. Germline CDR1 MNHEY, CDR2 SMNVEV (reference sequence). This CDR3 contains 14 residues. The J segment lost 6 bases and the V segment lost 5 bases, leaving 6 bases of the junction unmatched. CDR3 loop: CASSLIAGGPEQYF. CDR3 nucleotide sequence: TGTGCCAGCAGTCTCATAGCGGGAGGGCCCGAGCAGTACTTC.

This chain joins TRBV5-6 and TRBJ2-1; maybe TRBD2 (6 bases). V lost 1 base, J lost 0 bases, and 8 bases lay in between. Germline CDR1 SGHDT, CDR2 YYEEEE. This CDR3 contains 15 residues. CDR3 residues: CASSLNGGSYNEQFF. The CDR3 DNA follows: TGTGCCAGCAGCTTGAACGGGGGCTCCTACAATGAGCAGTTCTTC.

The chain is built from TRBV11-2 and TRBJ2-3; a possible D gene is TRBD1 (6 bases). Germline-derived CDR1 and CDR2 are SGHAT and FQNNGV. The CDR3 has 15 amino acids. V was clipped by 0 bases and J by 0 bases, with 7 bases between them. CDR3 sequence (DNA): TGTGCCAGCAGCTTAGAGGGGGCTAGCACAGATACGCAGTATTTT. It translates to CASSLEGASTDTQYF.

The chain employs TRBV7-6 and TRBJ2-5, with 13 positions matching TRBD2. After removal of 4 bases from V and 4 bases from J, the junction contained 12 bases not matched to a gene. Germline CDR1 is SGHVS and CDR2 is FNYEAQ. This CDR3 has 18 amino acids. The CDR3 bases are TGTGCCAGCAGCTACTTACCGGGGGGACTAGCGGGGTCAGAGACCCAGTACTTC. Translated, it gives CASSYLPGGLAGSETQYF.

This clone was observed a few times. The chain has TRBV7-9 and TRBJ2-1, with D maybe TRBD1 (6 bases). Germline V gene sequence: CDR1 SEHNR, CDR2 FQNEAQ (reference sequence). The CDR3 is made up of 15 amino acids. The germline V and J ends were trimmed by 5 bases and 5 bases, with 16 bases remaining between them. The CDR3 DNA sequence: TGTGCCAGCAGCCTCGGTCAGGGGCTAAACAATGAGCAGTTCTTC. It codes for CASSLGQGLNNEQFF.

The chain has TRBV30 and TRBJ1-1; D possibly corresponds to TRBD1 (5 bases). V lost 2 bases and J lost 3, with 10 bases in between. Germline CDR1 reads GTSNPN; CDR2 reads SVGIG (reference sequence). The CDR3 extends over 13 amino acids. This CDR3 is CAWSPDRDTEAFF. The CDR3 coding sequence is TGTGCCTGGAGTCCCGACAGAGACACTGAAGCTTTCTTT.

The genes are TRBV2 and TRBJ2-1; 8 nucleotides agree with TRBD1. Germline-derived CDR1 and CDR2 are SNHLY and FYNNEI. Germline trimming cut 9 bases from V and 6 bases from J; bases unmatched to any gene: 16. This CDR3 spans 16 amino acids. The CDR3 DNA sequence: TGTGCCAGTCCCTATACCGGGACAGGAGGACCCAATGAGCAGTTCTTC. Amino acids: CASPYTGTGGPNEQFF.

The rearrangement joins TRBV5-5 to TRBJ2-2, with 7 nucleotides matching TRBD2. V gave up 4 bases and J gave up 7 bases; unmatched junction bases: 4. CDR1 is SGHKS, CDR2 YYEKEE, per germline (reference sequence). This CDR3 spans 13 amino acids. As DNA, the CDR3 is TGTGCCAGCAGCCCCACGGGGGGCGGGGAGCTGTTTTTT. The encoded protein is CASSPTGGGELFF.

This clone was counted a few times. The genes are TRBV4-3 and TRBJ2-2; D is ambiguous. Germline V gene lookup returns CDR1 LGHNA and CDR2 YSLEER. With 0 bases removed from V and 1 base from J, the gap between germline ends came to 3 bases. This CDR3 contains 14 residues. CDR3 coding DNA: TGCGCCAGCAGCCAAGATGGGAACACCGGGGAGCTGTTTTTT. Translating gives CASSQDGNTGELFF.

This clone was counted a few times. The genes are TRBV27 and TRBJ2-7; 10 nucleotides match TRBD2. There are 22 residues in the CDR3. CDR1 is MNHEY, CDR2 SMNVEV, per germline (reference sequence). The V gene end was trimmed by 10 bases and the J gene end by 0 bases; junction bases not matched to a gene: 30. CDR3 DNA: TGTGCCACCAGACATATTAGAAGGGAGTGGGTACTAGCGGGACCTATCTCCTACGAGCAGTACTTC. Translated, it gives CATRHIRREWVLAGPISYEQYF.

For the CDR3, the DNA is TGCGCCAGCAGCCAAGATCCCGTCGAACTCGACTATGGCTACACCTTC. This translates into CASSQDPVELDYGYTF. This chain links TRBV4-1 with TRBJ1-2, with no clear D. Trimming stripped 0 bases from V and 3 bases from J, with 14 bases between. In germline, CDR1 is MGHRA, CDR2 YSYEKL. CDR3 length: 16 amino acids.

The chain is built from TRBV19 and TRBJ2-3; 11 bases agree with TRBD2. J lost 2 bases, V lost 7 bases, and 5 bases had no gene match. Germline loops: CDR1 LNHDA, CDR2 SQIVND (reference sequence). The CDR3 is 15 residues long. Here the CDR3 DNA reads TGTGCCAGTACCCTACTAGCGGGGGCCACAGATACGCAGTATTTT. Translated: CASTLLAGATDTQYF.

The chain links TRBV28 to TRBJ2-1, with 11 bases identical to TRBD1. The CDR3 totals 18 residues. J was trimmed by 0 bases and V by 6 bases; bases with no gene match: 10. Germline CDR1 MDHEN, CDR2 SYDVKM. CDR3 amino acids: CASRTGQGGFRSYNEQFF. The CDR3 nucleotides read TGTGCCAGCAGAACGGGACAGGGGGGGTTTCGCTCCTACAATGAGCAGTTCTTC.

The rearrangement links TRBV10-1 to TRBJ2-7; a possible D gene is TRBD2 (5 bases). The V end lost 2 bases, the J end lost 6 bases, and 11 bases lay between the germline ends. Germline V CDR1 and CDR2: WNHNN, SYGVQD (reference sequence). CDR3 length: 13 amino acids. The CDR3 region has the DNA TGCGCCAGCAGTGAGCACAGTGGAGGCGAGCAGTACTTC. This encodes CASSEHSGGEQYF.

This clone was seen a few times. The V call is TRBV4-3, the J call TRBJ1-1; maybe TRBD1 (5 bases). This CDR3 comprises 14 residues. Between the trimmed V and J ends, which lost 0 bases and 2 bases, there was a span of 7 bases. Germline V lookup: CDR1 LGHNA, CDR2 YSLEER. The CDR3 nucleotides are TGCGCCAGCAGCCAAGAAGACAGTAACACTGAAGCTTTCTTT. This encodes CASSQEDSNTEAFF.